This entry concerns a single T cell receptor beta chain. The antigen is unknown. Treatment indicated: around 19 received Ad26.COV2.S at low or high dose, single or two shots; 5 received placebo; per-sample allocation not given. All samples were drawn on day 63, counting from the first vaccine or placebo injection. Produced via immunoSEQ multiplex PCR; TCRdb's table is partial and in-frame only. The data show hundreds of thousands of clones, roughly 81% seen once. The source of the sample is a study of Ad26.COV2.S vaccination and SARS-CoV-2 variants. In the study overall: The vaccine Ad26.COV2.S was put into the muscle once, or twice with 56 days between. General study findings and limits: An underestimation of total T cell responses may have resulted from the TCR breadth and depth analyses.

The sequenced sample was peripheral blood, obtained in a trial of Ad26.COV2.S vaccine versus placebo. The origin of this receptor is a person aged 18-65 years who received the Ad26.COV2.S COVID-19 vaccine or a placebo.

In DNA, the CDR3 is TGTGCCAGCAGCTCTCAGGGGGCTTCTAATGAAAAACTGTTTTTT. Translating it yields CASSSQGASNEKLFF. V and J are TRBV3-1 (or the pseudogene TRBV3-2) and TRBJ1-4, with TRBD1 matching over 8 bases. CDR1 LGHDT and CDR2 YNNKEL come from the germline V gene (reference sequence). The CDR3 length is 15 residues. The V segment lost 5 bases and the J segment 3 bases; nucleotides outside the gene matches: 5.